The 7 T cell receptor beta chains reported below all come from one sample, sequenced in a study of T cell responses to AZD1222 COVID-19 vaccine. TCRdb keeps only in-frame clones here, not all; method: immunoSEQ multiplex PCR. The sample has 150,000 or so clones; 91% are singletons. The specimen comprised peripheral blood, sampled on day 0 of AZD1222 vaccination. These receptors were taken from an adult in good health.

This chain connects TRBV30 to TRBJ2-5, with TRBD1 as a possible D gene (6 bases). This CDR3 comprises 15 residues. The germline V gene encodes CDR1 GTSNPN and CDR2 SVGIG (reference sequence). With 0 bases removed from V and 0 bases from J, the gap between germline ends came to 11 bases. The CDR3 here is CAWSVGQNNQETQYF. DNA for the CDR3: TGTGCCTGGAGTGTAGGACAGAATAACCAAGAGACCCAGTACTTC.

V and J are TRBV28 and TRBJ1-5; 7 positions match TRBD1. Germline V gene lookup returns CDR1 MDHEN and CDR2 SYDVKM. V gave up 6 bases and J gave up 2 bases; unmatched junction bases: 7. This CDR3 has 15 residues. For the CDR3, the DNA is TGTGCCAGCAGGTCGGGACAGTTGGGCAATCAGCCCCAGCATTTT. Translated, it gives CASRSGQLGNQPQHF. Supplemented by reference TRBV28 and TRBJ1-5, the full variable domain reads DVKVTQSSRYLVKRTGEKVFLECVQDMDHENMFWYRQDPGLGLRLIYFSYDVKMKEKGDIPEGYSVSREKKERFSLILESASTNQTSMYLCASRSGQLGNQPQHFGDGTRLSIL.

The CDR3 nucleotides are TGTGCCAGCAGCTTTGTGTTAGGCAATGAGCAGTTCTTC. Translating gives CASSFVLGNEQFF. The chain joins TRBV11-2 to TRBJ2-1, with unresolved D. CDR1 is SGHAT, CDR2 FQNNGV, per germline. This CDR3 comprises 13 residues. V shed 3 bases and J shed 6 bases, with 9 bases lying between them.

The chain carries TRBV19 and TRBJ1-4; 7 bases fit TRBD1. Germline CDR1 and CDR2: LNHDA and SQIVND (reference sequence). V lost 4 bases to trimming and J lost 8 bases; unmatched junction nucleotides: 7. CDR3 size: 14 residues. The CDR3 here is CASSTTGIKEKLFF. The CDR3 nucleotides read TGTGCCAGTAGTACGACAGGGATAAAGGAAAAACTGTTTTTT.

The chain is built from TRBV10-3 and TRBJ2-1; 10 bases align to TRBD1. The V and J ends lost 8 bases and 7 bases, in that order; junction bases with no gene match: 8. CDR3 length: 14 amino acids. CDR1 is ENHRY, CDR2 SYGVKD, per germline. This CDR3 reads CAIGTTGGGNEQFF. The CDR3 DNA reads as TGTGCCATCGGGACGACAGGGGGCGGGAATGAGCAGTTCTTC.

The genes are TRBV6-5 and TRBJ1-2, with D perhaps TRBD1 (5 bases). The V and J ends lost 5 bases and 7 bases respectively, with 14 bases between them. Germline V CDR1 and CDR2: MNHEY, SVGAGI. The CDR3 is 13 residues long. The CDR3, as DNA: TGTGCCAGCAGTACGGCAGGGATCGGTGGCTACACCTTC. Protein: CASSTAGIGGYTF.

The gene calls are TRBV11-2 and TRBJ2-5; 12 positions match TRBD1. The junction had 1 base not matched to a gene; V was cut back by 1 base and J by 4 bases. The germline V gene encodes CDR1 SGHAT and CDR2 FQNNGV. The CDR3 consists of 15 residues. CDR3 coding DNA: TGTGCCAGCAGCTTAGGGGGACAGGGGGCAGAGACCCAGTACTTC. It yields the protein CASSLGGQGAETQYF.